Listed below are T cell receptor beta chains from one sample, sequenced in a study of CD8+ T cells in alopecia areata. Profiling relied on immunoSEQ multiplex PCR, and the TCRdb table lists in-frame clones only, not all of them. This table has 170,000 or so clones, less than 70% appearing once. The sample in question was CD8+ T cells sorted from blood, obtained at week 24, from a patient treated with tofacitinib. The receptors were gathered from a human donor with alopecia areata. CDR3s include the opening cysteine and the closing phenylalanine or tryptophan. D genes are given only for firm matches. Size is stated for part of the rows, as once, few or many counts, or as a class when the clone is expanded.

length	size	V	D	J	CDR3	DNA
13	-	TRBV25-1	-	TRBJ1-1	CASSEWEATEAFF	TGTGCCAGCAGTGAATGGGAGGCAACTGAAGCTTTCTTT
15	few	TRBV2	-	TRBJ2-7	CASSTGTWLRYEQYF	TGTGCCAGCAGTACCGGGACCTGGTTGCGCTACGAGCAGTACTTC
14	-	TRBV30	TRBD1	TRBJ2-3	CAYGRDRGRDTQYF	TGTGCCTACGGCCGAGACAGGGGTCGAGATACGCAGTATTTT
14	-	TRBV25-1	-	TRBJ1-1	CASSEYGVHTEAFF	TGTGCCAGCAGTGAATACGGAGTTCACACTGAAGCTTTCTTT
12	few	TRBV5-1	-	TRBJ2-1	CASRQVFNEQFF	TGCGCCAGCAGACAGGTATTCAATGAGCAGTTCTTC
13	-	TRBV7-8	-	TRBJ2-7	CASSLAMGYEQYF	TGTGCCAGCAGCTTAGCAATGGGCTACGAGCAGTACTTC
15	few	TRBV4-3	-	TRBJ2-1	CASSQDGTGTNEQFF	TGCGCCAGCAGCCAAGATGGGACTGGGACCAATGAGCAGTTCTTC
15	few	TRBV30	TRBD2	TRBJ2-5	CAWSALGGNQETQYF	TGTGCCTGGAGTGCCCTCGGGGGGAACCAAGAGACCCAGTACTTC
14	-	TRBV30	TRBD1	TRBJ1-5	CAWSVGTGYQPQHF	TGTGCCTGGAGTGTAGGGACAGGGTATCAGCCCCAGCATTTT
12	-	TRBV7-9	-	TRBJ1-1	CASSYTATEAFF	TGTGCCAGCAGTTACACGGCCACTGAAGCTTTCTTT
13	-	TRBV28	-	TRBJ1-1	CASRPVGWTEAFF	TGTGCCAGCAGGCCAGTCGGGTGGACTGAAGCTTTCTTT
14	-	TRBV18	TRBD1	TRBJ1-2	CASSPPDRAYGYTF	TGTGCCAGCTCACCCCCGGACAGGGCCTATGGCTACACCTTC
15	few	TRBV4-3	TRBD2	TRBJ2-2	CASSQALAGAGELFF	TGCGCCAGCAGCCAAGCCCTAGCGGGGGCCGGGGAGCTGTTTTTT
17	few	TRBV7-2	-	TRBJ1-6	CASSLARWEEKNSPLHF	TGTGCCAGCAGCTTAGCACGGTGGGAGGAGAAGAATTCACCCCTCCACTTT
11	few	TRBV2	-	TRBJ2-1	CATRGYNEQFF	TGTGCTACTCGGGGCTACAATGAGCAGTTCTTC
16	few	TRBV30	-	TRBJ2-1	CAWSVLFKAPGGEQFF	TGTGCCTGGAGTGTACTTTTTAAGGCCCCCGGGGGCGAGCAGTTCTTC
15	-	TRBV7-9	TRBD2	TRBJ2-7	CASSSSGGAGYEQYF	TGTGCCAGCAGCTCTAGCGGGGGGGCTGGTTACGAGCAGTACTTC
15	-	TRBV25-1	-	TRBJ2-6	CASSEGSSGANVLTF	TGTGCCAGCAGTGAAGGCAGCTCTGGGGCCAACGTCCTGACTTTC
15	-	TRBV15	TRBD1	TRBJ1-6	CATSGGTGRNSPLHF	TGTGCCACCAGCGGAGGGACAGGGCGCAATTCACCCCTCCACTTT
13	-	TRBV30	TRBD1	TRBJ1-4	CAWSSGQGGKLFF	TGTGCCTGGAGCTCCGGACAGGGAGGAAAACTGTTTTTT
15	few	TRBV7-2	-	TRBJ2-4	CASSPRIPAKNIQYF	TGTGCCAGCAGCCCTCGGATCCCGGCCAAAAACATTCAGTACTTC
11	few	TRBV7-9	-	TRBJ2-5	CASSPSETQYF	TGTGCCAGCAGCCCCTCCGAGACCCAGTACTTC
14	-	TRBV4-3	TRBD1	TRBJ2-7	CASSQTGQSYEQYF	TGCGCCAGCAGCCAAACGGGACAGTCCTACGAGCAGTACTTC
13	few	TRBV2	TRBD1	TRBJ1-1	CASADRHGTEAFF	TGTGCCAGCGCGGACAGGCATGGGACTGAAGCTTTCTTT
16	-	TRBV5-1	-	TRBJ1-1	CASSQRIGPTNTEAFF	TGCGCCAGCAGCCAGCGGATCGGGCCTACGAACACTGAAGCTTTCTTT
16	-	TRBV4-3	TRBD1	TRBJ1-2	CASSQAPGTDNYGYTF	TGCGCCAGCAGCCAAGCCCCTGGGACAGATAACTATGGCTACACCTTC
14	-	TRBV18	TRBD1	TRBJ2-2	CASSRDRNTGELFF	TGTGCCAGCTCCCGGGACAGGAACACCGGGGAGCTGTTTTTT
15	-	TRBV4-3	TRBD1	TRBJ2-1	CASSQDSSRGNEQFF	TGCGCCAGCAGCCAAGATTCATCCAGGGGGAATGAGCAGTTCTTC
13	-	TRBV5-1	-	TRBJ2-3	CASSSGRADTQYF	TGCGCCAGCAGCTCCGGCAGGGCAGATACGCAGTATTTT
14	once	TRBV30	-	TRBJ1-1	CAWSGDGRNTEAFF	TGTGCCTGGAGTGGGGACGGGAGGAACACTGAAGCTTTCTTT
14	-	TRBV30	TRBD1	TRBJ1-1	CAWSYTQGFTEAFF	TGTGCCTGGAGCTATACACAGGGGTTCACTGAAGCTTTCTTT
16	-	TRBV4-1	-	TRBJ2-5	CASSHEPGGAQETQYF	TGCGCCAGCAGCCATGAACCTGGGGGGGCCCAAGAGACCCAGTACTTC
13	-	TRBV5-6	-	TRBJ1-1	CASSWGTNTEAFF	TGTGCCAGCAGCTGGGGGACGAACACTGAAGCTTTCTTT
13	-	TRBV5-6	-	TRBJ1-4	CASNARTNEKLFF	TGTGCCAGTAACGCACGCACTAATGAAAAACTGTTTTTT
12	-	TRBV29-1	-	TRBJ1-2	CSAGTPFEGYTF	TGCAGCGCCGGGACACCCTTCGAAGGCTACACCTTC
13	-	TRBV30	-	TRBJ1-4	CAWSASFIEKLFF	TGTGCCTGGAGTGCATCATTTATCGAAAAACTGTTTTTT
12	-	TRBV30	-	TRBJ2-7	CAWRDRYYEQYF	TGTGCCTGGAGGGACCGGTACTACGAGCAGTACTTC
16	-	TRBV4-3	-	TRBJ1-6	CASSQVGIGMHSPLHF	TGCGCCAGCAGCCAAGTAGGAATTGGGATGCACTCACCCCTCCACTTT
14	-	TRBV7-9	TRBD1	TRBJ2-7	CASSSGQGSYEQYF	TGTGCCAGCAGCTCGGGACAGGGATCCTACGAGCAGTACTTC
13	-	TRBV12-5	-	TRBJ2-1	CASGLSSGLEQFF	TGTGCTAGTGGTTTGTCGTCGGGGCTTGAGCAGTTCTTC
15	once	TRBV30	-	TRBJ2-1	CAWSRARPPYNEQFF	TGTGCCTGGAGTCGAGCGAGGCCACCCTACAATGAGCAGTTCTTC
16	-	TRBV6-5	TRBD2	TRBJ2-1	CASSYGLAGIYNEQFF	TGTGCCAGCAGTTACGGTCTAGCGGGGATCTACAATGAGCAGTTCTTC
14	-	TRBV4-3	TRBD1	TRBJ2-7	CASSQGTGQYEQYF	TGCGCCAGCAGCCAAGGGACAGGTCAATACGAGCAGTACTTC
15	-	TRBV30	TRBD1	TRBJ1-1	CAVHPGQGGDAEAFF	TGTGCCGTCCACCCGGGACAGGGAGGTGACGCTGAAGCTTTCTTT
14	-	TRBV30	-	TRBJ1-1	CAWSVRKGGTEAFF	TGTGCCTGGAGTGTACGTAAGGGTGGTACTGAAGCTTTCTTT